The 12 T cell receptor beta chains given below trace back to one sample, sequenced in a study of T cells after yellow fever vaccination. In TCRdb, the 5' RACE reads were re-called with MiXCR into one record per CDR3 protein. The table lists some 340,000 distinct CDR3 sequences, about 10% of them singletons. The material sequenced was CD4+ T cells sorted from PBMCs, taken 45 days after the yellow fever booster vaccination. Receptor source: a man between 18 and 35 years old who received the YFV17D yellow fever vaccine.

V usage is TRBV18 and J usage is TRBJ2-7, with D possibly matching TRBD2 (5 bases). The CDR3 sequence is 17 residues long. Trimming left V 6 bases short and J 6 bases short, with 27 bases between. The germline CDR1 and CDR2 sequences are KGHSH and LQKENI. The CDR3 region is CASSSFEGKDRAGEQYF. The CDR3 nucleotides read TGTGCCAGCTCTTCTTTCGAGGGTAAAGACCGGGCGGGCGAGCAGTACTTC.

This clonotype was found a few times. The chain carries TRBV3-2 and TRBJ2-7; the table assigns TRBD1, which was not confirmed against the DNA. TRBV3-2 is described as a pseudogene. The CDR3 spans 19 residues. The CDR3 sequence: CASSLRDRASGLSSYEQYF. Here the CDR3 DNA reads TGTGCCAGCAGCCTCCGGGACAGGGCCTCCGGACTGTCCTCCTACGAGCAGTACTTC.

This clonotype was counted between two and nine times. The V and J genes are TRBV19 and TRBJ1-2; maybe TRBD1 (5 bases). V was shortened by 7 bases and J by 2 bases, with 17 bases between the two germline ends. This CDR3 is 15 amino acids long. Germline V lookup: CDR1 LNHDA, CDR2 SQIVND (reference sequence). Written as DNA, the CDR3 is TGTGCCAGTAATTCCCTAACGGCAGGGAACTATGGCTACACCTTC. Translating gives CASNSLTAGNYGYTF.

This clonotype was found many times. The germline gene is not matched at one end of the junction; a read error may be the cause. The chain has TRBV29-1 and TRBJ2-3, with D unclear. Per the germline V gene, CDR1 is SQVTM and CDR2 is ANQGSEA. CDR3 size: 13 residues. CDR3: CSFEFGSTDTQYF. In DNA form, the CDR3 reads TGCAGCTTTGAATTTGGGTCTACAGATACGCAGTATTTT.

The chain combines TRBV2 with TRBJ1-1; no definite D call. Trimming removed 6 bases at V and 2 bases at J, with 13 bases between. The CDR3 contains 14 residues. Germline loops: CDR1 SNHLY, CDR2 FYNNEI. The CDR3 DNA follows: TGTGCCAGCAGAGATCCGGGAGAAAACACTGAAGCTTTCTTT. It yields the protein CASRDPGENTEAFF.

This clonotype was seen many times. V usage is TRBV4-1 and J usage is TRBJ1-2, with D maybe TRBD1 (6 bases). V was pared by 3 bases and J by 3 bases, with 17 bases between. There are 16 residues in the CDR3. Germline CDR1 is MGHRA and CDR2 is YSYEKL. CDR3 amino acids: CASSQKGGVDDYGYTF. CDR3 DNA sequence: TGCGCCAGCAGCCAGAAGGGGGGCGTGGACGACTATGGCTACACCTTC.

This clonotype came up a few times. The J gene is TRBJ1-4, the V gene TRBV6-5, with 9 bases matching TRBD1. Germline values: CDR1 MNHEY, CDR2 SVGAGI. The CDR3 sequence is 14 residues long. With 6 bases clipped from V and 5 bases from J, the junction kept 4 bases outside the gene matches. The CDR3 reads CASRGTGLNEKLFF. CDR3 nucleotides: TGTGCCAGCAGGGGGACAGGGCTCAATGAAAAACTGTTTTTT.

This clonotype came up many times. The chain carries TRBV6-5 and TRBJ2-1; D is perhaps TRBD1 or TRBD2 (5 bases each). This CDR3 region has 15 residues. Looked up from germline, CDR1 is MNHEY and CDR2 is SVGAGI. Trimming stripped 4 bases from V and 4 bases from J, with 14 bases between. Here the CDR3 DNA reads TGTGCCAGCAGTTCCCCCTGGGACCAATACAATGAGCAGTTCTTC. It encodes CASSSPWDQYNEQFF.

Ten or more counts support this clonotype. This sequence joins TRBV29-1 and TRBJ1-2; 9 nucleotides match TRBD1. The V gene end was trimmed by 2 bases and the J gene end by 8 bases; junction bases not matched to a gene: 3. CDR3 length equals 12 residues. Germline-derived CDR1 and CDR2 are SQVTM and ANQGSEA. CDR3 bases: TGCAGCGTTGAATCGACAGGGGGAGGCTACACCTTC. It translates to CSVESTGGGYTF.

This clonotype was picked up a small number of times. The gene calls are TRBV7-2 and TRBJ2-6; D remains unclear. The germline V gene has CDR1 SGHTA and CDR2 FQGNSA. Trimming removed 2 bases at V and 0 bases at J, with 5 bases between. This CDR3 has 15 amino acids. The CDR3 here is CASSLWISGANVLTF. DNA of the CDR3: TGTGCCAGCAGCTTATGGATCTCTGGGGCCAACGTCCTGACTTTC.

Many counts were recorded for this clonotype. The V and J genes are TRBV3-1 and TRBJ1-6, with D maybe TRBD1 (5 bases). V was shortened by 2 bases and J by 8 bases, with 10 bases between the two germline ends. Germline CDR1 and CDR2: LGHDT and YNNKEL (reference sequence). This CDR3 region has 14 residues. The DNA of the CDR3 is TGTGCCAGCAGCCAAAGAGGGGCGGATTCACCCCTCCACTTT. It yields the protein CASSQRGADSPLHF.

This clonotype was found a few times. The chain employs TRBV19 and TRBJ2-7; D unclear. Germline-derived CDR1 and CDR2 are LNHDA and SQIVND (reference sequence). The CDR3 runs 15 residues. Trimming cost V 1 base and J 3 bases, with 13 bases left between them. The CDR3 DNA reads TGTGCCAGTAGTATAGCTCCAGGACGGAACTACGAGCAGTACTTC. Translated, it gives CASSIAPGRNYEQYF.